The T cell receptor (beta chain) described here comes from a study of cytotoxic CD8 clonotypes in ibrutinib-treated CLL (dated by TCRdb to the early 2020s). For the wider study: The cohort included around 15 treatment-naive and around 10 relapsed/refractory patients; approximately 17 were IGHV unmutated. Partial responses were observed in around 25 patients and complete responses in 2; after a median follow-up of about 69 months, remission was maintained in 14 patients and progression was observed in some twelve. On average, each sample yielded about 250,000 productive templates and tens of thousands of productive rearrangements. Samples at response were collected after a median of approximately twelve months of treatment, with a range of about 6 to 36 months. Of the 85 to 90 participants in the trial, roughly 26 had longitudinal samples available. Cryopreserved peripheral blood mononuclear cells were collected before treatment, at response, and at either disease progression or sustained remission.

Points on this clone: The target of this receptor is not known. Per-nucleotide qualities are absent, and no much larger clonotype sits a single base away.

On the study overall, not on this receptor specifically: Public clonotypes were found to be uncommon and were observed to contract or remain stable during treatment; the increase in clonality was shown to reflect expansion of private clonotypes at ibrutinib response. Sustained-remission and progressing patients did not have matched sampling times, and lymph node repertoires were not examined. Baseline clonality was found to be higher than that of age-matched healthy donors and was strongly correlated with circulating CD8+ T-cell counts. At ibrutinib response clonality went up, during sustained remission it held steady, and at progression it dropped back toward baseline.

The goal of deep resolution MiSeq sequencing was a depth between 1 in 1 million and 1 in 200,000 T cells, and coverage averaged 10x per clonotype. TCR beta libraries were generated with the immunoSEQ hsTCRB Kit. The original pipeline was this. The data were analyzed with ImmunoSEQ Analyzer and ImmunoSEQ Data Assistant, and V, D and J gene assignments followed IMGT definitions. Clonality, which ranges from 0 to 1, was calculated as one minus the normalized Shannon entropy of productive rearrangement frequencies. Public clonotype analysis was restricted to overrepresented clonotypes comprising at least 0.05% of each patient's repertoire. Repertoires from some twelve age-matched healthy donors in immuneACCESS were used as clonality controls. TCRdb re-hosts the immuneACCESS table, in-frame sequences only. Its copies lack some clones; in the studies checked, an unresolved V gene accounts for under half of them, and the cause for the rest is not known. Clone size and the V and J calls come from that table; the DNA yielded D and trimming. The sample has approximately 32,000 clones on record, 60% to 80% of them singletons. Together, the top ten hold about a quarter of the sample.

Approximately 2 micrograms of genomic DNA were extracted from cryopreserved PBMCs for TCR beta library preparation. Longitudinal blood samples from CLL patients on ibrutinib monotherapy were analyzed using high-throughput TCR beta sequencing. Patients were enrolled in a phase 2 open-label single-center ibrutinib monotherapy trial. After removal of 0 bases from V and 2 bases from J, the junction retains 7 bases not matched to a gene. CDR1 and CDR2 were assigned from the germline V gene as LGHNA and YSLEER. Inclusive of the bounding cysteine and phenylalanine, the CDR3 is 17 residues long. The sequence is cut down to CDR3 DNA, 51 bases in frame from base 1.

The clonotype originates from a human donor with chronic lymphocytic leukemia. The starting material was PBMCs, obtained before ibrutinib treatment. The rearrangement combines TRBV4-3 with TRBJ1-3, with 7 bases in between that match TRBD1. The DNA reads TGCGCCAGCAGCCAAGAGGGGGGGACAGCTACTGGAAACACCATATATTTT. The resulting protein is CASSQEGGTATGNTIYF.